These T cell receptor beta chains were read from a single sample in a study of T cell responses to AZD1222 COVID-19 vaccine. Profiling relied on immunoSEQ multiplex PCR, and the TCRdb table lists in-frame clones only, not all of them. The repertoire holds more than 150,000 clones, around 90% seen once, with roughly 6.5% in the top ten. The material was peripheral blood, obtained on day 0 of AZD1222 vaccination. These TCRs come from an adult in good health. Each CDR3 is given without its conserved first and last residue.

V	J	CDR3
TRBV2	TRBJ2-2	ASRAGDRDGELF
TRBV5-4	TRBJ2-1	ASSPRNPGLAGSNEQF
TRBV7-9	TRBJ1-6	ASSLQGSPSPLH
TRBV9	TRBJ2-2	ASSVRGANTGELF
TRBV7-3	TRBJ2-3	ASSLAGTSGTDTQY
TRBV3-1/TRBV3-2	TRBJ1-4	ASSQVRVLNEKLF
TRBV7-2	TRBJ2-3	ASSPITTDTQY
TRBV3-1/TRBV3-2	TRBJ1-3	ASSPRQDTLSGNTIY
TRBV19	TRBJ2-1	ASSIGGGEQF
TRBV18	TRBJ2-7	ASSLGNSYEQY
TRBV12-3/TRBV12-4	TRBJ2-2	ASSLVVTGELF
TRBV2	TRBJ2-7	ASTYNYEQY